The T cell receptor beta chain described here comes from a study of T cell changes during pregnancy in multiple sclerosis. Clones were read by immunoSEQ multiplex PCR, and TCRdb kept only the in-frame ones, dropping some. The table shows tens of thousands of clones, with about 91% occurring only once. Germline V gene data show CDR1 as SGHTA and CDR2 as FQGNSA. CDR3 length equals 14 residues. The V end lost 2 bases, the J end lost 2 bases, and 8 bases lay between the germline ends. This sequence was found in a female donor with multiple sclerosis, enrolled in a pregnancy study. The genes are TRBV7-2 and TRBJ2-3, with unresolved D. The starting material was peripheral blood, obtained before pregnancy. The CDR3 spells CASSLFGSTDTQYF. CDR3 DNA: TGTGCCAGCAGCTTATTCGGGTCCACAGATACGCAGTATTTT.